The rows below give T cell receptor beta chains drawn from one sample of a study of blood T cells in healthy people across ages. MiXCR was run by TCRdb on the 5' RACE reads, yielding one entry per CDR3 protein. The table records 700,000 or so distinct CDR3 sequences, over 40% of them present only once. Source material: blood. Receptor source: an elderly man in good health. Both conserved end residues are part of each CDR3. A D gene is named only where the DNA matches it firmly. Size is stated for part of the rows, as once, few or many counts, or as a class when the clone is expanded.

v_call	j_call	clone_size	d_call	cdr3_nt	cdr3_aa
TRBV12-3/TRBV12-4	TRBJ2-1	-	-	TGTGCCAGCAGTTTCGCTAGCGTTCGGAATGAGCAGTTCTTC	CASSFASVRNEQFF
TRBV12-3/TRBV12-4	TRBJ2-1	-	TRBD2	TGTGCCAGCCTACACAACGGGGGGATCAATGAGCAGTTCTTC	CASLHNGGINEQFF
TRBV14	TRBJ2-5	few	-	TGTGCCAGCAATAGGGACAACCAAGAGACCCAGTACTTC	CASNRDNQETQYF
TRBV7-8	TRBJ2-7	many	-	TGTGCCAGCAGCGTCGGACCCCCCTACGAGCAGTACTTC	CASSVGPPYEQYF
TRBV6-2/TRBV6-3	TRBJ2-1	few	-	TGTGCCAGCAGAACTTTGGGTGAGCAGTTCTTC	CASRTLGEQFF
TRBV24-1	TRBJ2-4	-	-	TGTGCCACTAGGGGTCCTGGGTCCAAAAACATTCAGTACTTC	CATRGPGSKNIQYF
TRBV28	TRBJ2-1	-	TRBD2	TGTACCAGCAGTTCCACACAGACTAGCGGGACCTACAATGAGCAGTTCTTC	CTSSSTQTSGTYNEQFF
TRBV21-1	TRBJ2-5	-	-	TGTGCCAGCAGCCCCGGACAGGGAACCTACAATGAGCAGTACTTC	CASSPGQGTYNEQYF
TRBV10-3	TRBJ2-7	many	-	TGTGCCATCAGTGACGGGGCTGCCTACGAGCAGTACTTC	CAISDGAAYEQYF
TRBV10-2	TRBJ1-2	-	-	TGCGCCAGCAGTGAGCTTGCGCGGGCGACCCAGGATGGCTACACCTTC	CASSELARATQDGYTF
TRBV7-8	TRBJ2-3	few	TRBD1	TGTGCCAGCAGCCTACAGGGGGAAGGAGATACGCAGTATTTT	CASSLQGEGDTQYF
TRBV6-2/TRBV6-3	TRBJ2-1	few	TRBD1	TGTGCCAGCAGTTACTCATATCCCGGACAGGGCGGGAATGAGCAGTTCTTC	CASSYSYPGQGGNEQFF
TRBV7-2	TRBJ1-2	-	-	TGTGCCAGCAGCCCGGACCTGGGCGGCTACACCTTC	CASSPDLGGYTF
TRBV5-1	TRBJ2-4	-	-	TGCGCCAGCAGCTTGGGACAGGCGCTAGCCAAAAACATTCAGTACTTC	CASSLGQALAKNIQYF
TRBV15	TRBJ2-7	-	-	TGTGCCACCAGCACACGAGTGACAGGCCGCGAGCAGTACTTC	CATSTRVTGREQYF
TRBV29-1	TRBJ1-1	few	-	TGCAGCGTTGTAGGGGGGGGAAACACTGAAGCTTTCTTT	CSVVGGGNTEAFF
TRBV7-2	TRBJ2-3	-	TRBD2	TGTGCCAGCAACTCCGGACTAGCGGGAGGGGGAACGCAGTATTTT	CASNSGLAGGGTQYF
TRBV7-2	TRBJ1-1	-	-	TGTGCCAGCAGCTCGCTCCGGACCACAGCTTTCTTT	CASSSLRTTAFF
TRBV5-1	TRBJ2-3	-	-	TGCGCCAGCAGCGTATTGGACACGGGAGATACGCAGTATTTT	CASSVLDTGDTQYF
TRBV5-1	TRBJ2-7	-	TRBD2	TGCGCCAGCAGCTTGGAGACTAGCGGGGGAAGGGAGCAGTACTTC	CASSLETSGGREQYF
TRBV3-1	TRBJ1-2	few	-	TGTGCCAGCAGCCAAAGTTATCAGGGGTACTATGGCTACACCTTC	CASSQSYQGYYGYTF
TRBV5-1	TRBJ1-2	few	-	TGCGCCAGCAGCTTGGAGACGGACTCGGGCTACACCTTC	CASSLETDSGYTF
TRBV12-5	TRBJ2-1	few	TRBD2	TGTGCTAGTGCCTTAGGGGGAAGCGGGGGGAATGAGCAGTTCTTC	CASALGGSGGNEQFF
TRBV6-1	TRBJ2-5	few	TRBD2	TGTGCCAGCAGTGAAGCAGGGGCTAGCGGGATTTGGGGAGAGACCCAGTACTTC	CASSEAGASGIWGETQYF
TRBV29-1	TRBJ2-5	-	-	TGCAGCGTCAAACGGACGGCGAAAGAGACCCAGTACTTC	CSVKRTAKETQYF
TRBV10-3	TRBJ1-2	-	-	TGTGCCATCAGTGAGTCCGGGGGAGCTAGCTATGGCTACACCTTC	CAISESGGASYGYTF
TRBV7-9	TRBJ2-1	-	-	TGTGCCAGCAGTCAATCGCCGGGGGTGATCTACAATGAGCAGTTCTTC	CASSQSPGVIYNEQFF
TRBV12-3/TRBV12-4	TRBJ2-4	-	-	TGTGCCAGCAGTGTAGACAGAGCCAAAAACATTCAGTACTTC	CASSVDRAKNIQYF
TRBV27	TRBJ2-1	many	-	TGTGCCAGCAGTTCCCACTACGCAGGGGAGCAGTTCTTC	CASSSHYAGEQFF